Here is one T cell receptor beta chain with its context. The data were obtained in a study of blood T cell repertoires in COVID-19. Germline CDR1 is KGHSH and CDR2 is LQKENI. The CDR3 loop spans 15 amino acids. V shed 6 bases and J shed 2 bases, with 14 bases lying between them. Only in-frame clones appear in the TCRdb table, and some are missing; sequencing was by immunoSEQ multiplex PCR. The table has under 400,000 clones, approximately 90% seen once. The material sequenced was peripheral blood. The chain recombines TRBV18 with TRBJ1-5; a weak D match, TRBD1 (6 bases). The receptor comes from a woman in her fifties or sixties with COVID-19, enrolled during active disease. CDR3 sequence (DNA): TGTGCCAGCTCGTTGGGGGGGGCTGGCAATCAGCCCCAGCATTTT. Protein product: CASSLGGAGNQPQHF.